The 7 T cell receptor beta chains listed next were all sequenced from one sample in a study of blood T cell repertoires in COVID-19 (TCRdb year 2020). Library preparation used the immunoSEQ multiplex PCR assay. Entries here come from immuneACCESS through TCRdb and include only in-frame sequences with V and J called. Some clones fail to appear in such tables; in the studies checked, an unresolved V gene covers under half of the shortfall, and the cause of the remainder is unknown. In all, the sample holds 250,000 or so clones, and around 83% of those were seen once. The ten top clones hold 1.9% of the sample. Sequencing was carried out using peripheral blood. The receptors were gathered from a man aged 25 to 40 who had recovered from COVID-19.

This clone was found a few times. The DNA of the CDR3 is TGTGCCAGCAGCTTAGGTGGACAGGGTGGAGGGGAGCTGTTTTTT. It yields the protein CASSLGGQGGGELFF. The genes are TRBV7-3 and TRBJ2-2; the match to TRBD1 covers 8 bases. The trim removed 2 bases at V and 8 bases at J, leaving 7 bases unmatched. CDR1 and CDR2 from the germline V gene are SGHTA and FQGTGA. The CDR3 loop spans 15 amino acids. The full variable domain, its missing parts supplied by reference TRBV7-3 and TRBJ2-2, is GAGVSQTPSNKVTEKGKYVELRCDPISGHTALYWYRQSLGQGPEFLIYFQGTGAADDSGLPNDRFFAVRPEGSVSTLKIQRTERGDSAVYLCASSLGGQGGGELFFGEGSRLTVL.

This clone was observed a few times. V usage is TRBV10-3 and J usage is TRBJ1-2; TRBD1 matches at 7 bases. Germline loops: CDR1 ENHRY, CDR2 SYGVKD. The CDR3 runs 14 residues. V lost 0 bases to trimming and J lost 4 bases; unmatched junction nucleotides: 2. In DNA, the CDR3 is TGTGCCATCAGTGAGTCGACAGGGAGCTATGGCTACACCTTC. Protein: CAISESTGSYGYTF.

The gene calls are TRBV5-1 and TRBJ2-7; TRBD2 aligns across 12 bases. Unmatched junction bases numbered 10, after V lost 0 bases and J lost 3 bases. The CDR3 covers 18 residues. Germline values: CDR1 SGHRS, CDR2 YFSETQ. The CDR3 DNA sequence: TGCGCCAGCAGCTTGGGGGCAAGACTAGCGGGGGACCGCTACGAGCAGTACTTC. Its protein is CASSLGARLAGDRYEQYF. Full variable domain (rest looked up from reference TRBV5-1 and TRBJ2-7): KAGVTQTPRYLIKTRGQQVTLSCSPISGHRSVSWYQQTPGQGLQFLFEYFSETQRNKGNFPGRFSGRQFSNSRSEMNVSTLELGDSALYLCASSLGARLAGDRYEQYFGPGTRLTVT.

The CDR3 region is CATSELGQPTGELFF. The CDR3 coding sequence is TGTGCCACCAGTGAACTGGGACAGCCCACCGGGGAGCTGTTTTTT. The rearrangement joins TRBV24-1 to TRBJ2-2; 7 nucleotides match TRBD1. V trimming: 4 bases; J trimming: 4 bases; junction bases outside the gene matches: 5. This CDR3 is 15 amino acids long. Germline values: CDR1 KGHDR, CDR2 SFDVKD.

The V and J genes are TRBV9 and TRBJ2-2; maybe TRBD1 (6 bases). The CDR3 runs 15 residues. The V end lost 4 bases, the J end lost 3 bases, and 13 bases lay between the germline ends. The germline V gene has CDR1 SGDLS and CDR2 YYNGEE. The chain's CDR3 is CASSFRDTYTGELFF. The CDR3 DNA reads TGTGCCAGCAGCTTCAGGGACACCTACACCGGGGAGCTGTTTTTT.

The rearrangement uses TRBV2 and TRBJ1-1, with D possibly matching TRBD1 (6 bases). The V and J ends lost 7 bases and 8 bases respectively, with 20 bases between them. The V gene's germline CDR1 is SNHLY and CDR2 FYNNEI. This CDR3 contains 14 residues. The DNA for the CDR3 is TGTGCCAGCACCAGCACAGGGAGGGTCGGAGAAGCTTTCTTT. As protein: CASTSTGRVGEAFF. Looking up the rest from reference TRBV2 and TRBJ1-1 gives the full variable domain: EPEVTQTPSHQVTQMGQEVILRCVPISNHLYFYWYRQILGQKVEFLVSFYNNEISEKSEIFDDQFSVERPDGSNFTLKIRSTKLEDSAMYFCASTSTGRVGEAFFGQGTRLTVV.

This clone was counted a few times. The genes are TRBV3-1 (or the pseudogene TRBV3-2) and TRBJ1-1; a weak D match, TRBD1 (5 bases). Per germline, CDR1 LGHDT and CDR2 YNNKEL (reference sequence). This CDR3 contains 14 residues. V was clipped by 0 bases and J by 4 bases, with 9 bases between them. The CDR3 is CASSQDGRATEAFF. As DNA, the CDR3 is TGTGCCAGCAGCCAAGACGGCAGGGCCACTGAAGCTTTCTTT.